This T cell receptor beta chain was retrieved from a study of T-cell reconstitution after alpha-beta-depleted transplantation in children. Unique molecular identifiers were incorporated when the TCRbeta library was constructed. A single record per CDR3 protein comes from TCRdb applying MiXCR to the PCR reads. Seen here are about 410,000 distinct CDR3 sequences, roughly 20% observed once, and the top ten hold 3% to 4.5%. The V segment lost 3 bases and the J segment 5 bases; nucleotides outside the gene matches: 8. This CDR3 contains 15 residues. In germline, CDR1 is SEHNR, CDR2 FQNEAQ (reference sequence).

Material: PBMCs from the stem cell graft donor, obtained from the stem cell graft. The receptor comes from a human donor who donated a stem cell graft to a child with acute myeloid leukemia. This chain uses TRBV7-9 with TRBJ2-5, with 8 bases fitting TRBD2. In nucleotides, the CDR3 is TGTGCCAGCAGCTTTTCTAGCGGGCCCGGGGAGACCCAGTACTTC. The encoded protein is CASSFSSGPGETQYF. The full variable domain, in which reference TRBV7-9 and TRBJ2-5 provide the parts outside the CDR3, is DTGVSQNPRHKITKRGQNVTFRCDPISEHNRLYWYRQTLGQGPEFLTYFQNEAQLEKSRLLSDRFSAERPKGSFSTLEIQRTEQGDSAMYLCASSFSSGPGETQYFGPGTRLLVL.